One and the same sample provided the 14 T cell receptor beta chains below, sequenced in a study of metastatic and nonmetastatic thyroid tumors. TCRdb redid the clone calls on the PCR reads using MiXCR. There are about 28,000 clones in the sample; around a fifth occur only once, and 39% lies in the top ten. No treatment of any kind had been given to any patient before thyroid surgery. Sequences were obtained from blood. The receptors come from a female donor with papillary thyroid cancer or a benign thyroid nodule (not recorded which). Some clones in this sample may be carry-over from other donors' samples.

There are many counts of this clone. The gene calls are TRBV7-2 and TRBJ1-1; D not certain. Trimming cost V 0 bases and J 9 bases, with 8 bases left between them. The V gene's germline CDR1 is SGHTA and CDR2 FQGNSA. The CDR3 loop spans 12 amino acids. CDR3 amino acids: CASSLAPSKAFF. The CDR3 region has the DNA TGTGCCAGCAGCTTAGCCCCCTCTAAAGCTTTCTTT.

The V call is TRBV20-1, the J call TRBJ2-7; D is uncertain. This CDR3 spans 12 amino acids. V was cut by 0 bases and J by 2 bases, with 5 bases left in between. Germline CDR1 reads DFQATT; CDR2 reads SNEGSKA (reference sequence). The CDR3 region is CSAREDTYEQYF. In DNA, the CDR3 is TGCAGTGCTAGAGAGGATACCTACGAGCAGTACTTC.

The sample holds many counts of this clone. V gene TRBV7-3 combines with J gene TRBJ1-2, with 8 bases fitting TRBD1. Germline assignment: CDR1 SGHTA and CDR2 FQGTGA. This CDR3 region has 13 residues. The V segment lost 3 bases and the J segment 9 bases; nucleotides outside the gene matches: 6. The CDR3 coding sequence is TGTGCCAGCAGCTTCGGGGCAGGGGGCAGCTACACCTTC. It codes for CASSFGAGGSYTF.

The gene calls are TRBV20-1 and TRBJ1-4; 9 bases map to TRBD1. There are 14 residues in the CDR3. V lost 3 bases to trimming and J lost 8 bases; unmatched junction nucleotides: 7. Germline loops: CDR1 DFQATT, CDR2 SNEGSKA (reference sequence). Here the CDR3 reads CSASRGQGGEKLFF. For the CDR3, the DNA is TGCAGTGCTAGTAGGGGACAGGGTGGAGAAAAACTGTTTTTT.

V is TRBV10-2 and J is TRBJ1-6; TRBD1 is a possible D gene (6 bases). Trimming stripped 9 bases from V and 10 bases from J, with 13 bases between. The length of the CDR3 is 12 residues. Germline V lookup: CDR1 WSHSY, CDR2 SAAADI. The CDR3: CARTLGGSPLHF. As DNA, the CDR3 is TGCGCCAGAACCCTTGGGGGCTCACCCCTCCACTTT.

In its sample, this clone was seen many times. The chain recombines TRBV28 with TRBJ2-5; possible D gene TRBD2, 5 bases. V was clipped by 5 bases and J by 0 bases, with 16 bases between them. CDR1 and CDR2 from the germline V gene are MDHEN and SYDVKM. CDR3 length: 16 amino acids. The CDR3 loop is CASSTPGRGYQETQYF. In DNA, the CDR3 is TGTGCCAGCAGTACTCCGGGGAGAGGCTACCAAGAGACCCAGTACTTC.

This clone is medium-sized by share. The chain couples TRBV28 to TRBJ2-7; 9 bases fit TRBD2. V trimming: 3 bases; J trimming: 2 bases; junction bases outside the gene matches: 8. This CDR3 is 16 amino acids long. Germline lookup yields CDR1 MDHEN and CDR2 SYDVKM. Here the CDR3 DNA reads TGTGCCAGCAGTTTCCCCCCCCAGCGGGGGGCCTACGAGCAGTACTTC. Protein product: CASSFPPQRGAYEQYF.

The chain carries TRBV6-5 and TRBJ1-6; weak D call: TRBD1 (6 bases). Germline V lookup: CDR1 MNHEY, CDR2 SVGAGI. The CDR3 extends over 18 amino acids. Trimming left V 5 bases short and J 7 bases short, with 24 bases between. The chain's CDR3 is CASSPRRESDRLNSPLHF. The CDR3 DNA reads as TGTGCCAGCAGTCCCCGTAGGGAATCCGACAGGTTAAATTCACCCCTCCACTTT.

This clone has a count of ten or more. The CDR3 loop reads CASSQEIVYEQYF. The DNA of the CDR3 is TGTGCCAGCAGCCAAGAAATAGTATACGAGCAGTACTTC. The chain couples TRBV4-2 to TRBJ2-7; D is undetermined. This CDR3 comprises 13 residues. Trimming removed 0 bases at V and 4 bases at J, with 7 bases between. CDR1 is LGHNA, CDR2 YNFKEQ, per germline.

Regarding this clone: This may be a read error, as it is one base from a much larger clone. V is TRBV5-6 and J is TRBJ1-1; 7 bases line up with TRBD1. Trimming at V came to 6 bases and at J to 2 bases, leaving 7 bases not matched to a gene. The length of the CDR3 is 14 residues. Germline values: CDR1 SGHDT, CDR2 YYEEEE. The CDR3 DNA sequence: TGTGCCAGCATCAAACAGGGGAGAAACACTGAAGCTTTCTTT. Protein product: CASIKQGRNTEAFF.

About this clone itself: An end of the junction differs from the germline gene, which may be a read error. The chain carries TRBV6-2 or TRBV6-3 and TRBJ2-1; unclear D gene. This CDR3 has 14 amino acids. Germline lookup yields CDR1 MNHEY and CDR2 SVGEGT. DNA for the CDR3: TGTGCCCGCAGCCGTCAGGAGTCCTACAATGAGCAGTTCTTC. This translates into CARSRQESYNEQFF.

The chain links TRBV7-2 to TRBJ2-5, with 8 bases that match TRBD2. The CDR3 contains 13 residues. The V gene's germline CDR1 is SGHTA and CDR2 FQGNSA. With 6 bases clipped from V and 4 bases from J, the junction kept 4 bases outside the gene matches. CDR3 in amino acids: CASSPGGGETQYF. The CDR3 DNA follows: TGTGCCAGCAGTCCGGGGGGGGGAGAGACCCAGTACTTC.

This sequence joins TRBV4-1 and TRBJ2-7; D gene uncertain. With 0 bases removed from V and 2 bases from J, the gap between germline ends came to 14 bases. Germline V gene sequence: CDR1 MGHRA, CDR2 YSYEKL. The length of the CDR3 is 16 residues. As DNA, the CDR3 is TGCGCCAGCAGCCAAGATAAACGGATACAACCCTACGAGCAGTACTTC. Protein product: CASSQDKRIQPYEQYF.

In DNA, the CDR3 is TGTGCCAGCAAGCTGGGACAGGAGGTGGGGGAGCAGTACTTC. It encodes CASKLGQEVGEQYF. The rearrangement joins TRBV6-1 to TRBJ2-7; TRBD1 aligns across 8 bases. The CDR3 loop spans 14 amino acids. Trimming took 7 bases from V and 7 from J; bases not matched to a gene: 12. CDR1 MNHNS and CDR2 SASEGT come from the germline V gene.